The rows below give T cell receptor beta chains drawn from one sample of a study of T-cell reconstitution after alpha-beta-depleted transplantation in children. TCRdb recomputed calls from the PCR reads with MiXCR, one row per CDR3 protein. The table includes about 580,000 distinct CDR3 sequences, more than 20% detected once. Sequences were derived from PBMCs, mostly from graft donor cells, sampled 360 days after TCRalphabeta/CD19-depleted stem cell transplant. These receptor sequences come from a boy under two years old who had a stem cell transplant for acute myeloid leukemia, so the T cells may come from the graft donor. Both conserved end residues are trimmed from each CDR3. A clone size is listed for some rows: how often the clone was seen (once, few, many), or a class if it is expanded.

ASSYVGGEEPIFYEQY TRBJ2-7 many TRBV6-5 16
ASSPGLHEQF TRBJ2-1 many TRBV27 10
ASSPGQGPTGELF TRBJ2-2 few TRBV5-5 13
ASSKGTSGGRTGELF TRBJ2-2 - TRBV21-1 15
ASRRDRTSTDTQY TRBJ2-3 - TRBV2 13
ASRIGTPGNTIY TRBJ1-3 many TRBV6-5 12
ASSISGQFSTDTQY TRBJ2-3 - TRBV11-3 14
ASSLGVRVQY TRBJ2-4 - TRBV11-2 10
ASSGGAYRTSTDTQY TRBJ2-3 - TRBV9 15
SALPSWGTDTQY TRBJ2-3 few TRBV20-1 12
ASGHREVTVNEQF TRBJ2-1 many TRBV12-3/TRBV12-4 13
ASSLQGSEKLF TRBJ1-4 - TRBV7-2 11
SAQGYGNQPQH TRBJ1-5 many TRBV20-1 11
SVGDRATEAF TRBJ1-1 - TRBV29-1 10
ASSLGPAPAHTQY TRBJ2-3 - TRBV5-1 13
SAYRRVTVFISTDTQY TRBJ2-3 - TRBV20-1 16
ASSFGVATGSSTDTQY TRBJ2-3 - TRBV6-5 16
ASSFIDRTDYYEQY TRBJ2-7 - TRBV7-2 14
ASSSVARRAYGYT TRBJ1-2 few TRBV28 13
ASRLADYTDTQY TRBJ2-3 few TRBV28 12
SATPKGLVNSPLH TRBJ1-6 many TRBV20-1 13
SVVAASGGDQY TRBJ2-7 - TRBV29-1 11
ASSETGWNQPQH TRBJ1-5 - TRBV6-1 12
ASSLGQREQY TRBJ2-7 many TRBV7-9 10
SVCASRTDTQY TRBJ2-3 many TRBV29-1 11
ASSPGSPGGYT TRBJ1-2 many TRBV12-3/TRBV12-4 11
ASSSGRQYQETQY TRBJ2-5 few TRBV12-3/TRBV12-4 13
ASSYQPDDSYNEQF TRBJ2-1 few TRBV6-5 14
ASNPRGGEQF TRBJ2-1 - TRBV5-6 10
SARVNFGKETQY TRBJ2-5 many TRBV20-1 12
SARDRRARRDFLTEAF TRBJ1-1 once TRBV20-1 16
ASSQTVRGGFSEQY TRBJ2-7 - TRBV5-1 14
SIWTGDQPQH TRBJ1-5 few TRBV20-1 10
SASPEMGDYQETQY TRBJ2-5 many TRBV20-1 14
ASSLYWVSSFNQPQH TRBJ1-5 - TRBV12-3/TRBV12-4 15
ASSAPGGPYNEQF TRBJ2-1 few TRBV9 13
ASSWDRTIPGELF TRBJ2-2 few TRBV11-2 13
SASVYLPSLAGVAGELF TRBJ2-2 many TRBV20-1 17
ASSPHGTQY TRBJ2-5 - TRBV5-8 9
ATGSGGRTDTQY TRBJ2-3 - TRBV24-1 12
ASSLIDRGKNQPQH TRBJ1-5 many TRBV7-2 14
ASSPQRDRQPQH TRBJ1-5 few TRBV6-1 12